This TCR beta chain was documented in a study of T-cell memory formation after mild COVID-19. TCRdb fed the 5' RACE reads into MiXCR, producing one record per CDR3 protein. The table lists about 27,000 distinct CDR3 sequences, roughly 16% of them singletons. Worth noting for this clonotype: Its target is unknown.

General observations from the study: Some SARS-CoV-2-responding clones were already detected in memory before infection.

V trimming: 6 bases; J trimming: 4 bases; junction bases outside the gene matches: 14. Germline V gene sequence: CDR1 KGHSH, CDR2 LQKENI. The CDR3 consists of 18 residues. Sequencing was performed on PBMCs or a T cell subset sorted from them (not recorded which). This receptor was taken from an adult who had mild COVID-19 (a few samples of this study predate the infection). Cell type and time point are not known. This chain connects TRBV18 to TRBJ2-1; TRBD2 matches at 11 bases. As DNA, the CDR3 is TGTGCCAGCTCGCCGACTAGCGGGGTAGCCCTTTATTACAATGAGCAGTTCTTC. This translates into CASSPTSGVALYYNEQFF.